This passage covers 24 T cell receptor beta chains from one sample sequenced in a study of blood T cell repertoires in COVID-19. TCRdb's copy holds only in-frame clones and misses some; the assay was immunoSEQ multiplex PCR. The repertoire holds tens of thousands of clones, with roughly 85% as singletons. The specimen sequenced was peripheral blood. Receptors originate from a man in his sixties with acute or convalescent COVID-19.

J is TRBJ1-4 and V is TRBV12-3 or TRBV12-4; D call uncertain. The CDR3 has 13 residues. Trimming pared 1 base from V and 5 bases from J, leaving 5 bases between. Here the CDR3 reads CASSLVRNEKLFF. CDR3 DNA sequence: TGTGCCAGCAGTTTAGTACGGAATGAAAAACTGTTTTTT.

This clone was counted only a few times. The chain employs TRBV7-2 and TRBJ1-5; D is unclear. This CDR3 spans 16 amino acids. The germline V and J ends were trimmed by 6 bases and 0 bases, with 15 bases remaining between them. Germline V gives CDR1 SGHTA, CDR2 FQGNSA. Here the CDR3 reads CASSLSSRYSNQPQHF. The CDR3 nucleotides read TGTGCCAGCAGTCTTTCGTCCCGTTATAGCAATCAGCCCCAGCATTTT.

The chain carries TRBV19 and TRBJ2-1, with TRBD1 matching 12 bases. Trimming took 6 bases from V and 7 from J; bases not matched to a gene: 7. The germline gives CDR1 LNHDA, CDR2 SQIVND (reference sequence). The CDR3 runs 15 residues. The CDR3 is CASSNPGQGANEQFF. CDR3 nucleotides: TGTGCCAGTAGCAACCCGGGACAGGGGGCGAATGAGCAGTTCTTC. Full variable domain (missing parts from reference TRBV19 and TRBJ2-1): DGGITQSPKYLFRKEGQNVTLSCEQNLNHDAMYWYRQDPGQGLRLIYYSQIVNDFQKGDIAEGYSVSREKKESFPLTVTSAQKNPTAFYLCASSNPGQGANEQFFGPGTRLTVL.

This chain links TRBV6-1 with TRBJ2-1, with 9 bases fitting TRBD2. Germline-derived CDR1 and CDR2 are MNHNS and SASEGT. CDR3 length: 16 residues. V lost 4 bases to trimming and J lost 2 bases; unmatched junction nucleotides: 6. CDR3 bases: TGTGCCAGCAGTGGCGGGACTAGCTCGCCCTACAATGAGCAGTTCTTC. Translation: CASSGGTSSPYNEQFF.

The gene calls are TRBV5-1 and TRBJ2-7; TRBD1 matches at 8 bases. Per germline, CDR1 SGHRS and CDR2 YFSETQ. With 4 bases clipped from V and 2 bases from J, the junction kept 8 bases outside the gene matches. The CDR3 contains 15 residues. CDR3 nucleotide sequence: TGCGCCAGCAGCCCTGACAGGGGCGTAACCTACGAGCAGTACTTC. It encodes CASSPDRGVTYEQYF. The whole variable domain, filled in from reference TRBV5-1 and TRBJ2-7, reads KAGVTQTPRYLIKTRGQQVTLSCSPISGHRSVSWYQQTPGQGLQFLFEYFSETQRNKGNFPGRFSGRQFSNSRSEMNVSTLELGDSALYLCASSPDRGVTYEQYFGPGTRLTVT.

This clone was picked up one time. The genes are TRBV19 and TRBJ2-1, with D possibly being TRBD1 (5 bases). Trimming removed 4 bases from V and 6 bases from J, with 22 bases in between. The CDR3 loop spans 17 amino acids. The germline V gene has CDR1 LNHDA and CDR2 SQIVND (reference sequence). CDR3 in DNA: TGTGCCAGTAGTACTTTCGGACAAGTCCTTGTGGGCAATGAGCAGTTCTTC. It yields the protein CASSTFGQVLVGNEQFF.

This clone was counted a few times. The CDR3 sequence: CASSLARSEGHEQYF. CDR3 DNA sequence: TGCGCCAGCAGCTTGGCCAGGTCGGAGGGGCACGAGCAGTACTTC. The chain recombines TRBV5-1 with TRBJ2-7; D is possibly TRBD2 (6 bases). Trimming pared 0 bases from V and 5 bases from J, leaving 15 bases between. Per the germline V gene, CDR1 is SGHRS and CDR2 is YFSETQ. CDR3 length: 15 residues. The complete variable domain, with remaining parts taken from reference TRBV5-1 and TRBJ2-7, reads KAGVTQTPRYLIKTRGQQVTLSCSPISGHRSVSWYQQTPGQGLQFLFEYFSETQRNKGNFPGRFSGRQFSNSRSEMNVSTLELGDSALYLCASSLARSEGHEQYFGPGTRLTVT.

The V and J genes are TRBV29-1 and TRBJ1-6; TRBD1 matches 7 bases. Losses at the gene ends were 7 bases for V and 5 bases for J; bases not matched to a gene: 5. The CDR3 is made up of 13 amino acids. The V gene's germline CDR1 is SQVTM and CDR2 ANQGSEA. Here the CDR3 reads CSARQGDNSPLHF. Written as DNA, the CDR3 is TGCAGCGCCCGTCAGGGGGATAATTCACCCCTCCACTTT.

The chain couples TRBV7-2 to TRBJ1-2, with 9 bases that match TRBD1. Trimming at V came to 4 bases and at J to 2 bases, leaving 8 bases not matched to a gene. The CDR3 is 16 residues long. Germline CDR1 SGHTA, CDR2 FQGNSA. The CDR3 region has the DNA TGTGCCAGCAGCTCGTTTGATGGACAGGGGAACTATGGCTACACCTTC. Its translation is CASSSFDGQGNYGYTF.

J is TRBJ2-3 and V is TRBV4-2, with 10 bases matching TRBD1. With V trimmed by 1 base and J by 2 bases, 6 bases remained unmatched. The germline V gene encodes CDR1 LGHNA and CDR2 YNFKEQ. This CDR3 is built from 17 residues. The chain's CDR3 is CASSQGEGQGTTDTQYF. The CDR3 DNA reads TGTGCCAGCAGCCAAGGGGAGGGACAGGGGACCACAGATACGCAGTATTTT.

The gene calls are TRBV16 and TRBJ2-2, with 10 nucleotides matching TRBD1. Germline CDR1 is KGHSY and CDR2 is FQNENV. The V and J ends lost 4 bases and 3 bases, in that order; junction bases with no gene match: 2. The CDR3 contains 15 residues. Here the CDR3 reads CASSRQGADTGELFF. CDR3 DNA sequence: TGTGCCAGCAGCCGACAGGGGGCGGACACCGGGGAGCTGTTTTTT.

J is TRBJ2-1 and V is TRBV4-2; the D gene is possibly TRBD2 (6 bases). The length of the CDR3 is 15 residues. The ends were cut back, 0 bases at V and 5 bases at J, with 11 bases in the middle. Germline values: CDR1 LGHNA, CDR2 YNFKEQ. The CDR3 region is CASSQELAGNNEQFF. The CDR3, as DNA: TGTGCCAGCAGCCAAGAACTAGCCGGGAACAATGAGCAGTTCTTC.

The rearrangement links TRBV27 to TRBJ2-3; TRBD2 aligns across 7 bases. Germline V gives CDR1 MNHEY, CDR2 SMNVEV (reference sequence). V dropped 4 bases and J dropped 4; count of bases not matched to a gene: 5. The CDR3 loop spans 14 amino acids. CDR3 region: CASSWAGVADTQYF. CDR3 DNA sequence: TGTGCCAGCAGTTGGGCGGGAGTGGCAGATACGCAGTATTTT.

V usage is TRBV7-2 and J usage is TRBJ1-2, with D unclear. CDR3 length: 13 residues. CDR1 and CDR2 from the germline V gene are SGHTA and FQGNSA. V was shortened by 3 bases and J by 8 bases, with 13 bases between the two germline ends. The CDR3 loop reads CASSFGESRGYTF. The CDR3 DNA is TGTGCCAGCAGCTTCGGGGAAAGCCGGGGCTACACCTTC.

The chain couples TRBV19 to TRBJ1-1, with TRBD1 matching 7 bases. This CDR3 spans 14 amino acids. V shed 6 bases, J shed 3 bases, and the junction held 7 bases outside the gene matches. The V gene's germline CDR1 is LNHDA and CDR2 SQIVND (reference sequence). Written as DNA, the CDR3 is TGTGCCAGTAGCTGGGGACAGTGGGACACTGAAGCTTTCTTT. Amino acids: CASSWGQWDTEAFF.

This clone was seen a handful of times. CDR3 DNA: TGTGCCAGCACCCAGTTCGGAACTGGAGCGGGTGAGCAGTTCTTC. It codes for CASTQFGTGAGEQFF. This chain connects TRBV7-2 to TRBJ2-1, with D perhaps TRBD2 (6 bases). CDR3 size: 15 residues. Trimming pared 7 bases from V and 9 bases from J, leaving 22 bases between. The germline V gene has CDR1 SGHTA and CDR2 FQGNSA. Together with reference TRBV7-2 and TRBJ2-1, the CDR3 gives the full variable domain: GAGVSQSPSNKVTEKGKDVELRCDPISGHTALYWYRQSLGQGLEFLIYFQGNSAPDKSGLPSDRFSAERTGGSVSTLTIQRTQQEDSAVYLCASTQFGTGAGEQFFGPGTRLTVL.

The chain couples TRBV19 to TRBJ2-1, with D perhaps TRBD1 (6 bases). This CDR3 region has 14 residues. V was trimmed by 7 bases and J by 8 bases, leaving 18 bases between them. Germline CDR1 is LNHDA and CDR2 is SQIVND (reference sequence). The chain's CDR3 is CASTNGTRRHEQFF. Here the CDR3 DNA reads TGTGCCAGTACAAACGGGACAAGAAGGCATGAGCAGTTCTTC.

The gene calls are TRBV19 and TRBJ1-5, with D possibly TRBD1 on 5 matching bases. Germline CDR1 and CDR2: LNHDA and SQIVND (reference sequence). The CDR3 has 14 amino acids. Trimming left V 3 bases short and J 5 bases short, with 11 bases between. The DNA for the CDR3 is TGTGCCAGTAGTATGACGGGGGGGTATCAGCCCCAGCATTTT. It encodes CASSMTGGYQPQHF. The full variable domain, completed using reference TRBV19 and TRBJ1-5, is DGGITQSPKYLFRKEGQNVTLSCEQNLNHDAMYWYRQDPGQGLRLIYYSQIVNDFQKGDIAEGYSVSREKKESFPLTVTSAQKNPTAFYLCASSMTGGYQPQHFGDGTRLSIL.

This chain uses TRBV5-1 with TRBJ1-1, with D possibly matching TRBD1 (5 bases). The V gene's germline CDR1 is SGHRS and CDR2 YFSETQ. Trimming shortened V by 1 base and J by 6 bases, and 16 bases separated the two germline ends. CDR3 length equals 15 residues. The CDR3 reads CASSLRPGSGSEAFF. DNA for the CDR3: TGCGCCAGCAGCTTGAGGCCAGGGAGCGGGTCTGAAGCTTTCTTT.

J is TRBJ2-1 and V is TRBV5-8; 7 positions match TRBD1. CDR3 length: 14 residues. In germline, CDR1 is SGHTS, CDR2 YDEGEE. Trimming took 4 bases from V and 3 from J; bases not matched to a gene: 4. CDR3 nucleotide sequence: TGTGCCAGCAGCCCCGGGACAGACTACAATGAGCAGTTCTTC. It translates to CASSPGTDYNEQFF.

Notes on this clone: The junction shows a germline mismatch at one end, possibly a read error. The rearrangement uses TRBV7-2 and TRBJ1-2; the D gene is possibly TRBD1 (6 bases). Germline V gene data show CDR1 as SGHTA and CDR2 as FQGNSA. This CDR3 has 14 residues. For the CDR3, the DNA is TGTGCCAGCAGCCCGGGACAATTTTTCGTGTTTGGCCACTTC. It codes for CASSPGQFFVFGHF.

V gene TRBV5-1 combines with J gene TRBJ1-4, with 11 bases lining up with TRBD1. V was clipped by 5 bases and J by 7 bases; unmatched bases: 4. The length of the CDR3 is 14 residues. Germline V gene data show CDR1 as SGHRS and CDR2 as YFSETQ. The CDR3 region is CASSGGQGGEKLFF. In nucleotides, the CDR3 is TGCGCCAGCAGTGGGGGACAGGGGGGTGAAAAACTGTTTTTT.

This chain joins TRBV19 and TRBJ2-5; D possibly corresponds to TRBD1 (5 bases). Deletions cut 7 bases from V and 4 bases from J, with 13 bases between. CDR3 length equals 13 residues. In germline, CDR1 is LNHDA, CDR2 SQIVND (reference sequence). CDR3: CASNQGASETQYF. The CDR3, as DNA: TGTGCCAGTAATCAGGGCGCCTCAGAGACCCAGTACTTC.

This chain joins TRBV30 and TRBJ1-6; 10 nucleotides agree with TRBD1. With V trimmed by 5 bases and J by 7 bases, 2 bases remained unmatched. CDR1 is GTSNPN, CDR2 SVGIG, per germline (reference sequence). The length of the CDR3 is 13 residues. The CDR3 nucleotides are TGTGCCTGGCGGACAGGGGGAAATTCACCCCTCCACTTT. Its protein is CAWRTGGNSPLHF.